This T cell receptor beta chain was sequenced in a study of cytomegalovirus exposure and HLA in healthy donors (dated by TCRdb to 2015 to 2018). Regarding the complete study: According to a later analysis, one platform produced both the roughly 110 validation repertoires and the approximately 670 repertoires of the first cohort. The aim of the study was to test whether cataloging public T cell receptors could identify signatures of past pathogen exposure. In addition to the first cohort of several hundred subjects, a separate validation cohort of 130 or so different subjects was used. High-throughput TCR immunosequencing, statistical association of individual TCRs with disease status, and machine learning were combined to predict cytomegalovirus infection status. Beyond this particular receptor, the publication reports: It was suggested by the authors that the approach could potentially be generalized to other disease states and immunological phenotypes. Of the cluster scores, approximately 95% were above 0 in a later analysis, which found that TCRs clustered in the first cohort also tended to co-occur in the 120 validation repertoires. The classifier was reported to diagnose cytomegalovirus status with high specificity and sensitivity in both the original cohort and the validation cohort. The validation cohort had no HLA typing available for a later analysis, so co-occurrence within that cohort was assessed over all 120 or so repertoires. Three of the identified cytomegalovirus-associated TCR beta chains were confirmed in vitro to be specific for cytomegalovirus antigens. The study gave a list of roughly 150 TCR beta chains associated with cytomegalovirus. While some public TCRs were present in many individuals, most TCR sequences turned up only very rarely across donors.

Library method: the immunoSEQ multiplex PCR assay. Concerning the study's data processing: A statistical classification framework was built to diagnose cytomegalovirus status from the catalog of TCR beta chain sequences. Not all clones reach the TCRdb copy of this immuneACCESS table, which keeps in-frame sequences only. Checked studies attribute under half of the gap to unresolved V genes and leave the rest unexplained. Clonal size and the V and J genes are those of that table, whereas D and trimming came from the DNA. The table for this sample lists 50,000 to 65,000 clones; more than 85% of them were counted only once. The biggest ten clones account for about 6.5% of the sample. Separate from the approximately 700-subject first cohort, the validation cohort of roughly 110 subjects was the group to which the donors belonged. In the case of this clone: The clone's antigen remains unknown. No much larger clone exists at a distance of one base, and base qualities are not known.

The CDR3 goes from the cysteine to the phenylalanine over 16 residues. The kept DNA is CDR3 alone, 48 bases in frame from the first base. The germline V gene gives CDR1 as WSHSY and CDR2 as SAAADI. V lost 7 bases and J lost 1 base, and the count of bases not matched to a germline gene is 8. Sequencing was carried out using PBMCs. This chain is built from TRBV10-2 and TRBJ2-7; TRBD2 lines up with 12 middle nucleotides. The TCR originated in a woman aged 18-29 years in good health and CMV-seropositive. The nucleotide sequence is TGCGCCAGCACAGATCTAGCGGGAGGGAGTTCCTACGAGCAGTACTTC. Its product reads: CASTDLAGGSSYEQYF.